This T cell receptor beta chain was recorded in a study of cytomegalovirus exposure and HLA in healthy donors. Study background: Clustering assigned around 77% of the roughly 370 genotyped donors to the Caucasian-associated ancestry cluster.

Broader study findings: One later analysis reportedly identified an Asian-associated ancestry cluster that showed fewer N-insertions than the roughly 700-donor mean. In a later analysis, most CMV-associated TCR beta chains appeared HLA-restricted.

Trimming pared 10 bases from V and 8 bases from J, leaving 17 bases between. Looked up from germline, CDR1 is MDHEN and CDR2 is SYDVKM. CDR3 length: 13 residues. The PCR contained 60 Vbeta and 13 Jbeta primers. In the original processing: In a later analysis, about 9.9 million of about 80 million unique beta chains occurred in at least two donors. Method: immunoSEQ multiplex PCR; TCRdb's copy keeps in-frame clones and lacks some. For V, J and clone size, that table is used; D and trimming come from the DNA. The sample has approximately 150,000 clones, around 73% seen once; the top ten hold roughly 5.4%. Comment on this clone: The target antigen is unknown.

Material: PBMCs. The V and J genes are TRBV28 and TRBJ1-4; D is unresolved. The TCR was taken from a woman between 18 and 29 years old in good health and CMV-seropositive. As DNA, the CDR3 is TGTGCCACTCCCCCGCAGGCTGGCGAAAAACTGTTTTTT. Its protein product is CATPPQAGEKLFF.